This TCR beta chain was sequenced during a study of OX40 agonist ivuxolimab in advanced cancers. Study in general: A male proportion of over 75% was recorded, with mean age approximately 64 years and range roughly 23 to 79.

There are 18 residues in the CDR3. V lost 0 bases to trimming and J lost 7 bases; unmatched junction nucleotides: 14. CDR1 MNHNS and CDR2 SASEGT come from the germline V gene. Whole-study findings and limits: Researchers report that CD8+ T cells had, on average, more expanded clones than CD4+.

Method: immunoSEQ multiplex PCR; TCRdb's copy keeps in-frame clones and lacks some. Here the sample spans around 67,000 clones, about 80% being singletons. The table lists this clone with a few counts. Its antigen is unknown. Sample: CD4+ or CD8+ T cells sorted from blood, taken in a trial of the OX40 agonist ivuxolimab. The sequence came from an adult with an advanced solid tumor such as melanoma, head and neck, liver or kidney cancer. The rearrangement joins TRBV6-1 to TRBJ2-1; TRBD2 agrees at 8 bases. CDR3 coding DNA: TGTGCCAGCAGTGAAGCCGGAGTAGCGGGGACCCTTGGTAATGAGCAGTTCTTC. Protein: CASSEAGVAGTLGNEQFF.